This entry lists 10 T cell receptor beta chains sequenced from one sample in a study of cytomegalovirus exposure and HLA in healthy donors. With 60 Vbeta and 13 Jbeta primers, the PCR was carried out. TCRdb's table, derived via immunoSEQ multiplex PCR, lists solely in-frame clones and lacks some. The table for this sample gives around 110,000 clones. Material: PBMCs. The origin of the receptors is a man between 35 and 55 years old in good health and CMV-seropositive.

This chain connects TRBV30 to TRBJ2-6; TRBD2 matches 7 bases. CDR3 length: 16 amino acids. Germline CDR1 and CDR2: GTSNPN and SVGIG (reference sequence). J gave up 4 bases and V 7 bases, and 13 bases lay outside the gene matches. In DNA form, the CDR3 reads TGTGCCTCAGGCCCTAGCGGTTCCTCCGGGGCCAACGTCCTGACTTTC. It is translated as CASGPSGSSGANVLTF.

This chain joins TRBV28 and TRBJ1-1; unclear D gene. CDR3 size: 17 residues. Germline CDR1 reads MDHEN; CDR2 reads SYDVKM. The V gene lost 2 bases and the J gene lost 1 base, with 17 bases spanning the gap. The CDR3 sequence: CASSLISTAHRNTEAFF. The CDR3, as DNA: TGTGCCAGCAGTTTAATCTCGACCGCCCACAGGAACACTGAAGCTTTCTTT.

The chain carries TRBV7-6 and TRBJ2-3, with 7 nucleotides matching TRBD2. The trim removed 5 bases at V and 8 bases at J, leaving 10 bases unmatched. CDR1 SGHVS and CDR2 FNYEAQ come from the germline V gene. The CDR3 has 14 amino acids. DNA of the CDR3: TGTGCCAGCAGCCCCACCGGACTAGTGAGTACGCAGTATTTT. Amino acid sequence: CASSPTGLVSTQYF.

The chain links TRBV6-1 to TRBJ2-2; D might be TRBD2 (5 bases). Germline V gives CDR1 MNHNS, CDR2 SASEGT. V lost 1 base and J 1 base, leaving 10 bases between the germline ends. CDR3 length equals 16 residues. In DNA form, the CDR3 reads TGTGCCAGCAGTGAAGGGTGGGCGGGGAACACCGGGGAGCTGTTTTTT. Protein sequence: CASSEGWAGNTGELFF.

The CDR3 bases are TGCAGTGCTAGAGGGGGAGGTGGCTACACCTTC. Residues: CSARGGGGYTF. This sequence joins TRBV20-1 and TRBJ1-2; D is unresolved. The germline V gene has CDR1 DFQATT and CDR2 SNEGSKA (reference sequence). This CDR3 region has 11 residues. The V and J ends lost 1 base and 7 bases respectively, with 7 bases between them.

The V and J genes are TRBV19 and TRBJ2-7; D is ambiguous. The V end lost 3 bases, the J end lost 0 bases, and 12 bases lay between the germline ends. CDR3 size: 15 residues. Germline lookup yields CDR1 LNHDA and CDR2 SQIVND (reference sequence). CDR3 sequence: CASSITAKSSYEQYF. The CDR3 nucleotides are TGTGCCAGTAGTATTACAGCCAAAAGCTCCTACGAGCAGTACTTC.

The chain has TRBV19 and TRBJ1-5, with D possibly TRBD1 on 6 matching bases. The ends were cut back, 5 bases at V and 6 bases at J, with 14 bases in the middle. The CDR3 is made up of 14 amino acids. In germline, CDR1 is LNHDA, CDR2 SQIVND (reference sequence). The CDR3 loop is CASSADSPIQPQHF. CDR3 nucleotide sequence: TGTGCCAGTAGTGCGGACAGCCCAATTCAGCCCCAGCATTTT.

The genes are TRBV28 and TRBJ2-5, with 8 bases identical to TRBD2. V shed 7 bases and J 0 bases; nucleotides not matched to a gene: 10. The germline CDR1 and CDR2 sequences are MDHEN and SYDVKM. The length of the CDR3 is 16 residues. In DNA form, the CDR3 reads TGTGCCAGCAATCCGGCTAGCGGGCGAGACCAAGAGACCCAGTACTTC. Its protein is CASNPASGRDQETQYF.

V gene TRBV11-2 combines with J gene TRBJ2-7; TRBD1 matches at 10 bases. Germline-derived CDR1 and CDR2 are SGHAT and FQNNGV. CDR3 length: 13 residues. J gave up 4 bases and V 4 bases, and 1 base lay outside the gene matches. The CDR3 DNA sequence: TGTGCCAGCAGCTCGGACAGGGGGTACGAGCAGTACTTC. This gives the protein CASSSDRGYEQYF.

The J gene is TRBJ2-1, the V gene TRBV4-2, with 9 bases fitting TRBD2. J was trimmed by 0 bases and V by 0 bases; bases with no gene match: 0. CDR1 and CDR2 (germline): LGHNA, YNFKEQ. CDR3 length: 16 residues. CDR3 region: CASSQETSGSYNEQFF. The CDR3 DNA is TGTGCCAGCAGCCAAGAGACTAGCGGCTCCTACAATGAGCAGTTCTTC.